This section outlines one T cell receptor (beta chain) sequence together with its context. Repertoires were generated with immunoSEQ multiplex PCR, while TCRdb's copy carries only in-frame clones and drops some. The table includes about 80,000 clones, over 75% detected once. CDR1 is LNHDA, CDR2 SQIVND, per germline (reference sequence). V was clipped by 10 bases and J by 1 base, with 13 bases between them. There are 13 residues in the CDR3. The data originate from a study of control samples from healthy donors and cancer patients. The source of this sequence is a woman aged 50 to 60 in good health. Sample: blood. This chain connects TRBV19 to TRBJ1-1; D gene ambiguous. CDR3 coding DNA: TGTGCCATCGACCGGCCGGGGAACACTGAAGCTTTCTTT. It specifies CAIDRPGNTEAFF.